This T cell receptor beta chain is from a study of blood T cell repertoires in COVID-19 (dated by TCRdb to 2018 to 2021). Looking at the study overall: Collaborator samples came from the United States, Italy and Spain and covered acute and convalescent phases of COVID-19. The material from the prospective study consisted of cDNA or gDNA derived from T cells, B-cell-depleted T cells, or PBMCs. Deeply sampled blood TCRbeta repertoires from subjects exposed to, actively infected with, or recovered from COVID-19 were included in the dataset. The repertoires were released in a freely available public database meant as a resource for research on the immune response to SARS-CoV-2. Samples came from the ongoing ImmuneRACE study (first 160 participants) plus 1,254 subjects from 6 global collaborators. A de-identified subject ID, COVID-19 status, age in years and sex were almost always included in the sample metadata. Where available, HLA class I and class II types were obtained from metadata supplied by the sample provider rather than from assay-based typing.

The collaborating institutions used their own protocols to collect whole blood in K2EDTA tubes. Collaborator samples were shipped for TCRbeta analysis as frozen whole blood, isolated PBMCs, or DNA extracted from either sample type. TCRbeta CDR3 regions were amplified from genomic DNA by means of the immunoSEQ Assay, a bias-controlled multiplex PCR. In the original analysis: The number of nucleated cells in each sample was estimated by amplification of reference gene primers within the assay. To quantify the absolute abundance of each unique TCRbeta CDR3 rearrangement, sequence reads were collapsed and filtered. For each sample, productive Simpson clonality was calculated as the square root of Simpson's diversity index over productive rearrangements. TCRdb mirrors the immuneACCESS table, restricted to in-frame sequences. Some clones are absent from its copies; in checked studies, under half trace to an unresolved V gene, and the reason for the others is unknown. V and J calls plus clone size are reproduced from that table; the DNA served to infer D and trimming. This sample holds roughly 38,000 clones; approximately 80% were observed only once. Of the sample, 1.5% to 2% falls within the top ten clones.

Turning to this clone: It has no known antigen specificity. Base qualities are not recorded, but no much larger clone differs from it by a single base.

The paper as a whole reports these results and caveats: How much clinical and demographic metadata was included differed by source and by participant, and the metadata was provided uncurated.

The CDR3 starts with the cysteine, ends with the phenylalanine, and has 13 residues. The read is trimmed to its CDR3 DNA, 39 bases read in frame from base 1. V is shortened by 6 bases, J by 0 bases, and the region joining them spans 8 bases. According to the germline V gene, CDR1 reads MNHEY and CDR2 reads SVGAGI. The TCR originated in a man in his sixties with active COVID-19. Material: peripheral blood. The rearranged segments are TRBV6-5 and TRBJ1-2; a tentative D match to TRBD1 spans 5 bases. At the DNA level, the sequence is TGTGCCAGCAGACCGACAGCTAACTATGGCTACACCTTC. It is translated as CASRPTANYGYTF.